Listed below are T cell receptor beta chains from one sample, sequenced in a study of T cell responses to AZD1222 COVID-19 vaccine. The data were produced by immunoSEQ multiplex PCR, yet TCRdb's version contains in-frame clones alone and is incomplete. The sample consists of roughly 100,000 clones, 91% of them appearing once. The sample consisted of peripheral blood, taken on day 0 of AZD1222 vaccination. These receptors were obtained from an adult in good health. Both conserved end residues are part of each CDR3. A D gene is named only where the DNA matches it firmly. Only some rows state a clone size, as once, few, many or a class for expanded clones.

d_call j_call v_call clone_size cdr3_aa
- TRBJ1-5 TRBV28 - CASTYPEGRAQHF
- TRBJ1-1 TRBV5-1 - CASSLAVMAASTEAFF
TRBD1 TRBJ2-1 TRBV7-2 - CASSFGDRGFGSYNEQFF
- TRBJ2-7 TRBV6-4 once CASSDSKMQVPYEQYF
- TRBJ2-7 TRBV6-5 - CATATVVIDEQYF
- TRBJ2-1 TRBV5-4 - CASSLATRDNNEQFF
TRBD1 TRBJ2-7 TRBV12-3/TRBV12-4 - CASSLQGVYEQYF
- TRBJ2-7 TRBV20-1 - CSASPTASNRYF
- TRBJ1-1 TRBV30 - CAWSVRGAMAEAFF
TRBD1 TRBJ2-7 TRBV5-1 - CASSWTGNNEQYF
TRBD1 TRBJ1-6 TRBV14 - CASSQVTGDNSPLHF
- TRBJ1-1 TRBV7-9 once CASSLTGRTEAFF
- TRBJ2-1 TRBV27 - CASRFRTGPHNEQFF
- TRBJ2-1 TRBV7-2 - CASSLAISSSYNEQFF
- TRBJ1-5 TRBV28 - CASSFPYSNQPQHF
TRBD1 TRBJ2-6 TRBV6-5 - CASSFQGARGANVLTF
- TRBJ2-2 TRBV11-2 - CASSLYLASTGELFF
- TRBJ1-4 TRBV7-2 once CASSFGRRGEKLFF
- TRBJ2-1 TRBV7-2 - CASSLRDPGRNEQFF
TRBD1 TRBJ1-1 TRBV5-1 - CASSSGDRSSEAFF
- TRBJ1-4 TRBV6-6 few CASMGNEKLFF
TRBD1 TRBJ2-7 TRBV20-1 - CSALGQVQYF
TRBD2 TRBJ2-3 TRBV28 - CASSFLRLGSGRATDTQYF
- TRBJ2-2 TRBV9 - CASSVASGVPLVGELFF
TRBD2 TRBJ2-3 TRBV5-6 once CASSFSGEDTQYF
- TRBJ1-5 TRBV18 - CASSPGLGQPQHF
- TRBJ1-1 TRBV19 - CASSREWNTEAFF
TRBD2 TRBJ2-7 TRBV28 - CASSLGTSGSYEQYF
TRBD2 TRBJ2-1 TRBV11-2 - CASREGLAAGEQFF
- TRBJ1-1 TRBV15 - CATSTYKGHTEAFF
- TRBJ1-3 TRBV9 - CASSARRSGNTIYF
TRBD1 TRBJ2-7 TRBV30 - CAWSSGTGAYEQYF
- TRBJ2-7 TRBV20-1 - CSARFQNEQYF
- TRBJ2-5 TRBV6-5 - CASSPQGETQYF
- TRBJ1-2 TRBV11-2 - CASSQGILYGYTF
- TRBJ1-3 TRBV2 - CASRTGISGNTIYF
TRBD1 TRBJ1-5 TRBV12-5 - CAQGGQDQPQHF
TRBD1 TRBJ1-2 TRBV27 - CASSLTGGYGYTF
- TRBJ2-2 TRBV7-9 - CASSPGTALTGELFF
- TRBJ1-2 TRBV6-6 - CASAGRNGYTF
- TRBJ1-4 TRBV24-1 - CATSDPSPAQGGEKLFF
- TRBJ2-7 TRBV12-2 - CASRPDRGTVIFYEQYF
- TRBJ2-7 TRBV11-2 - CASSQGVEQYF
- TRBJ1-1 TRBV19 many CATGPGLGNTEAFF
TRBD2 TRBJ2-1 TRBV5-4 - CASSGLAGGKINEQFF
- TRBJ1-2 TRBV24-1 - CATSDLENYGYTF
- TRBJ1-2 TRBV19 once CASSIKYRDAGYTF